Detailed here is one T cell receptor beta chain. The source of the sample is a study of blood T cell repertoires in COVID-19. About the study: Two consecutive negative NP/OP PCR tests, clearance, or resolved symptoms defined Cohort 3 recovery. Both acute and convalescent COVID-19 samples were obtained from the United States, Italy and Spain. PBMCs, B-cell-depleted T cells, or T cells provided the cDNA or gDNA that made up the material.

Original handling: Reference gene primer amplification yielded estimated nucleated cell counts. TCRdb's table, derived via immunoSEQ multiplex PCR, lists solely in-frame clones and lacks some. D and trimming come from the DNA, and the V and J calls and clone size come from that table. The sample includes roughly 210,000 clones, more than 75% of them seen just once. The CDR3 has 13 amino acids. The V gene's germline CDR1 is SGHRS and CDR2 YFSETQ. The germline V and J ends were trimmed by 3 bases and 8 bases, with 14 bases remaining between them. What was sequenced was PBMCs or T cells enriched from blood (not recorded which). The clonotype was recovered from a man aged 25-45 years in a cohort exposed to, infected with or recovered from COVID-19 (not recorded which). This chain joins TRBV5-1 and TRBJ1-1; a possible D gene is TRBD1 (6 bases). The CDR3 protein is CASSSSSGGEAFF. In nucleotides, the CDR3 is TGCGCCAGCAGCTCCTCCTCGGGGGGCGAAGCTTTCTTT. The complete variable domain, with remaining parts taken from reference TRBV5-1 and TRBJ1-1, reads KAGVTQTPRYLIKTRGQQVTLSCSPISGHRSVSWYQQTPGQGLQFLFEYFSETQRNKGNFPGRFSGRQFSNSRSEMNVSTLELGDSALYLCASSSSSGGEAFFGQGTRLTVV.